The 23 T cell receptor beta chains in this list originate from one sample, sequenced in a study of metastatic and nonmetastatic thyroid tumors. MiXCR reprocessed the PCR reads for TCRdb. The repertoire holds 30,000 to 40,000 clones, with roughly a sixth as singletons. All patients were treatment-naive before thyroid surgery. Sequencing was done on a sample of blood. Source of these receptors: a male donor with papillary thyroid cancer or a benign thyroid nodule (not recorded which). Some clones in this sample may be carry-over from other donors' samples.

This clone is deemed medium-sized. The V and J genes are TRBV28 and TRBJ1-3; D gene ambiguous. The CDR3 length is 18 residues. Trimming pared 6 bases from V and 0 bases from J, leaving 21 bases between. The germline CDR1 and CDR2 sequences are MDHEN and SYDVKM. Here the CDR3 reads CASSPDSPYESSGNTIYF. The DNA of the CDR3 is TGTGCCAGCAGCCCCGATTCGCCATATGAGAGCTCTGGAAACACCATATATTTT. The complete variable domain, with remaining parts taken from reference TRBV28 and TRBJ1-3, reads DVKVTQSSRYLVKRTGEKVFLECVQDMDHENMFWYRQDPGLGLRLIYFSYDVKMKEKGDIPEGYSVSREKKERFSLILESASTNQTSMYLCASSPDSPYESSGNTIYFGEGSWLTVV.

The table lists this clone with a few counts. The chain couples TRBV28 to TRBJ2-3; D is possibly TRBD2 (7 bases). V dropped 3 bases and J dropped 1 base, with 11 bases sitting between them. The CDR3 length is 15 residues. Germline V CDR1 and CDR2: MDHEN, SYDVKM. The CDR3 DNA follows: TGTGCCAGCAGTTTGGGGGGGCGGGGCACAGATACGCAGTATTTT. Protein: CASSLGGRGTDTQYF.

The table lists this clone with many counts. This chain joins TRBV18 and TRBJ2-1; the match to TRBD2 covers 8 bases. V lost 5 bases, J lost 0 bases, and 9 bases stayed unmatched. This CDR3 has 17 residues. Germline CDR1 and CDR2: KGHSH and LQKENI. CDR3 sequence: CASSKTSGGGSYNEQFF. The CDR3 DNA follows: TGTGCCAGCTCAAAAACCTCGGGGGGGGGCTCCTACAATGAGCAGTTCTTC.

This clone was seen repeatedly, ten times or more. CDR3: CAWSRRIGTSDEKLFF. As DNA, the CDR3 is TGTGCCTGGAGTAGAAGAATCGGGACGTCGGATGAAAAACTGTTTTTT. The rearrangement joins TRBV30 to TRBJ1-4; tentatively, D is TRBD1 (5 bases). The germline V gene has CDR1 GTSNPN and CDR2 SVGIG (reference sequence). Trimming cost V 2 bases and J 6 bases, with 19 bases left between them. The CDR3 contains 16 residues.

This clone has only a few counts. The CDR3 is CATGSGSADTQYF. In DNA, the CDR3 is TGTGCCACCGGGAGCGGGAGTGCAGATACGCAGTATTTT. The chain combines TRBV24-1 with TRBJ2-3, with 8 bases lining up with TRBD2. The CDR3 covers 13 residues. Germline V CDR1 and CDR2: KGHDR, SFDVKD. V was pared by 9 bases and J by 4 bases, with 5 bases of the junction left unmatched.

This clone was observed a handful of times. The chain links TRBV2 to TRBJ1-5; D perhaps matches TRBD1 (6 bases). Germline V lookup: CDR1 SNHLY, CDR2 FYNNEI. The CDR3 runs 14 residues. Trimming shortened V by 4 bases and J by 4 bases, and 11 bases separated the two germline ends. CDR3 coding DNA: TGTGCCAGCAGTGGTGGACAGAGGAATCAGCCCCAGCATTTT. The encoded protein is CASSGGQRNQPQHF.

A word on this clone: The junction departs from the called germline gene at one end, perhaps through a read error. The CDR3 coding sequence is TGCACTGCTAGCGTCCTATCCTATGAGCAGTACTTC. This codes for CTASVLSYEQYF. The chain uses TRBV20-1 and TRBJ2-7; the D gene is possibly TRBD2 (6 bases). This CDR3 has 12 amino acids. Per the germline V gene, CDR1 is DFQATT and CDR2 is SNEGSKA (reference sequence).

By share of the sample, this clone is medium-sized. The chain uses TRBV6-5 and TRBJ2-1, with D possibly TRBD2 on 6 matching bases. The CDR3 has 15 residues. V shed 0 bases and J shed 6 bases, with 12 bases lying between them. Looked up from germline, CDR1 is MNHEY and CDR2 is SVGAGI. The CDR3 protein is CASSYSGTVGNEQFF. As DNA, the CDR3 is TGTGCCAGCAGTTACTCGGGGACTGTCGGCAATGAGCAGTTCTTC.

Notes on this clone: A read error may be the cause here, since a much bigger clone is one base away. V usage is TRBV5-6 and J usage is TRBJ2-1; 8 bases agree with TRBD2. The CDR3 has 13 amino acids. Germline V gene lookup returns CDR1 SGHDT and CDR2 YYEEEE. The ends lost 4 bases at V and 5 bases at J; junction bases unmatched: 2. The CDR3 coding sequence is TGTGCCAGCAGCGCGGGACTAGACAATGAGCAGTTCTTC. Its translation: CASSAGLDNEQFF.

This clone was detected only a few times. The chain's CDR3 is CANRRLAGGQTGELFF. In DNA, the CDR3 is TGTGCCAACAGACGACTAGCTGGGGGGCAGACCGGGGAGCTGTTTTTT. This chain uses TRBV6-1 with TRBJ2-2; the D gene is possibly TRBD2 (7 bases). The V gene's germline CDR1 is MNHNS and CDR2 SASEGT. V was shortened by 10 bases and J by 5 bases, with 23 bases between the two germline ends. This CDR3 region has 16 residues.

This clone was counted at least ten times. The rearrangement joins TRBV24-1 to TRBJ1-5; 9 bases match TRBD1. J gave up 4 bases and V 3 bases, and 9 bases lay outside the gene matches. Germline V CDR1 and CDR2: KGHDR, SFDVKD. This CDR3 is built from 17 residues. The CDR3, as DNA: TGTGCCACCAGTGATCCCCTCTCCGGGACAGGGAATCAGCCCCAGCATTTT. As protein: CATSDPLSGTGNQPQHF.

V is TRBV10-3 and J is TRBJ1-2; D remains ambiguous. Trimming took 6 bases from V and 8 from J, leaving 7 bases between them. CDR1 is ENHRY and CDR2 is SYGVKD in the germline V gene. The CDR3 spans 10 residues. The CDR3 DNA reads as TGTGCCATCAGGGAAGAAGGCTACACCTTC. This encodes CAIREEGYTF.

This clone is medium-sized in the sample. This rearrangement joins TRBV6-2 or TRBV6-3 to TRBJ2-2; D gene unclear. The CDR3 has 15 amino acids. The germline V gene has CDR1 MNHEY and CDR2 SVGEGT. The ends were cut back, 10 bases at V and 1 base at J, with 16 bases in the middle. The CDR3 reads CATEDRPVNTGELFF. The CDR3 bases are TGTGCCACGGAAGATAGACCGGTGAACACCGGGGAGCTGTTTTTT.

The rearrangement links TRBV28 to TRBJ2-4; 7 bases map to TRBD2. The junction had 3 bases not matched to a gene; V was cut back by 7 bases and J by 0 bases. This CDR3 comprises 14 residues. Germline CDR1 reads MDHEN; CDR2 reads SYDVKM. Written as DNA, the CDR3 is TGTGCCAGCAACCTAGCGGCAGCCAAAAACATTCAGTACTTC. It specifies CASNLAAAKNIQYF.

At least ten counts were recorded for this clone. V and J are TRBV25-1 and TRBJ2-6, with D perhaps assigned TRBD1 or TRBD2 (5 bases each). V lost 7 bases and J lost 1, with 20 bases in between. This CDR3 spans 18 amino acids. Per germline, CDR1 MGHDK and CDR2 SYGVNS. The CDR3 loop is CASTRFEGRGSGANVLTF. In DNA, the CDR3 is TGTGCCAGCACTAGATTCGAGGGACGAGGATCTGGGGCCAACGTCCTGACTTTC. The variable domain in full, completed from reference TRBV25-1 and TRBJ2-6, reads EADIYQTPRYLVIGTGKKITLECSQTMGHDKMYWYQQDPGMELHLIHYSYGVNSTEKGDLSSESTVSRIRTEHFPLTLESARPSHTSQYLCASTRFEGRGSGANVLTFGAGSRLTVL.

This clone was detected many times. This chain connects TRBV20-1 to TRBJ2-7, with D perhaps TRBD2 (6 bases). With 0 bases removed from V and 4 bases from J, the gap between germline ends came to 22 bases. Germline V gene data show CDR1 as DFQATT and CDR2 as SNEGSKA (reference sequence). The CDR3 consists of 17 residues. The CDR3 spells CSARDLGRGGWFYEQYF. Written as DNA, the CDR3 is TGCAGTGCTAGAGATCTTGGGCGCGGAGGGTGGTTTTACGAGCAGTACTTC.

Concerning this clone: The germline gene is not matched at one end of the junction; a read error may be the cause. The chain carries TRBV24-1 and TRBJ2-7, with a weak D call TRBD2 (6 bases). The CDR3 sequence is 15 residues long. Germline CDR1 and CDR2: KGHDR and SFDVKD. CDR3 nucleotide sequence: TGTGCCAGCAGTGACTGTTCGGGGGATACCTACGAGCAGTACTTC. Its translation is CASSDCSGDTYEQYF.

This clone appeared many times. The chain recombines TRBV27 with TRBJ1-5, with 8 bases matching TRBD1. After removal of 5 bases from V and 3 bases from J, the junction contained 15 bases not matched to a gene. The CDR3 is 18 amino acids. CDR1 is MNHEY, CDR2 SMNVEV, per germline (reference sequence). The CDR3 DNA reads as TGTGCCAGCAGTCCACGTCCTCCGTGGACAGGGAACAATCAGCCCCAGCATTTT. Its protein is CASSPRPPWTGNNQPQHF.

About this clone: No conserved phenylalanine or tryptophan is present at the end of the CDR3, so a read error is the likely explanation. This rearrangement joins TRBV6-1 to TRBJ2-5; 12 nucleotides agree with TRBD2. The germline V gene has CDR1 MNHNS and CDR2 SASEGT. The ends lost 4 bases at V and 7 bases at J; junction bases unmatched: 19. The CDR3 is 19 residues long. CDR3 sequence (DNA): TGTGCCAGCAGTGGGCTAGCGGGAGGGCCCCCCCGGTTCGGATGGACCCAGTACTTA. Translated: CASSGLAGGPPRFGWTQYL.

The rearrangement uses TRBV19 and TRBJ2-1; TRBD2 agrees at 9 bases. The germline gives CDR1 LNHDA, CDR2 SQIVND (reference sequence). The CDR3 has 17 amino acids. The CDR3 DNA reads TGTTCCACCCGGACTAGCGTCGAGGAGGTGATCTACAATGAGCAGTTCTTC. Translation gives CSTRTSVEEVIYNEQFF.

This clone counts as medium-sized. The rearrangement links TRBV6-1 to TRBJ1-1, with TRBD1 as a possible D gene (6 bases). CDR3 length: 15 amino acids. CDR1 is MNHNS and CDR2 is SASEGT in the germline V gene. The V gene lost 6 bases and the J gene lost 7 bases, with 21 bases spanning the gap. CDR3 protein: CASSPGSQGNGEAFF. DNA for the CDR3: TGTGCCAGCAGCCCTGGGAGTCAGGGGAACGGTGAAGCTTTCTTT.

This clone came up many times. The rearrangement links TRBV7-2 to TRBJ1-2; D uncertain. Trimming removed 2 bases from V and 4 bases from J, with 29 bases in between. Germline loops: CDR1 SGHTA, CDR2 FQGNSA. The CDR3 has 20 residues. The CDR3 sequence is CASSLPGSDQSRAGFYGYTF. CDR3 DNA sequence: TGTGCCAGCAGCTTACCGGGCAGTGATCAGTCGAGGGCGGGGTTCTATGGCTACACCTTC. The complete variable domain, with remaining parts taken from reference TRBV7-2 and TRBJ1-2, reads GAGVSQSPSNKVTEKGKDVELRCDPISGHTALYWYRQSLGQGLEFLIYFQGNSAPDKSGLPSDRFSAERTGGSVSTLTIQRTQQEDSAVYLCASSLPGSDQSRAGFYGYTFGSGTRLTVV.

Many counts were recorded for this clone. Just one base apart from a much larger clone, this may be a read error. The V gene is TRBV5-1, the J gene TRBJ2-7; 8 nucleotides agree with TRBD2. This CDR3 is 14 amino acids long. Germline CDR1 SGHRS, CDR2 YFSETQ. V gave up 4 bases and J gave up 1 base; unmatched junction bases: 4. The CDR3 here is CASSPGGGSYEQYF. For the CDR3, the DNA is TGCGCCAGCAGCCCCGGGGGGGGTTCCTACGAGCAGTACTTC.